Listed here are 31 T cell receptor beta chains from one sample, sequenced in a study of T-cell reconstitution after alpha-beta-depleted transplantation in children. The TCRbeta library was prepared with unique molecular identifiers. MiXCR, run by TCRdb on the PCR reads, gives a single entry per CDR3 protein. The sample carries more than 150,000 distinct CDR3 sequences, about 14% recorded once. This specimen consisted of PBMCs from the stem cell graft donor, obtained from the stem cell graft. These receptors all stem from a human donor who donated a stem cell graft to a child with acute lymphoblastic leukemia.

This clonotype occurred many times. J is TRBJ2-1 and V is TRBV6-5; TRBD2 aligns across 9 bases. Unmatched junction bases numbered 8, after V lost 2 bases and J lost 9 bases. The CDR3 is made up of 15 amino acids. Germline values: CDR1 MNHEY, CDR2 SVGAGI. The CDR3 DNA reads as TGTGCCAGCAGTTACCTCAGAGCAGCGGGAGGTGAGCAGTTCTTC. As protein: CASSYLRAAGGEQFF.

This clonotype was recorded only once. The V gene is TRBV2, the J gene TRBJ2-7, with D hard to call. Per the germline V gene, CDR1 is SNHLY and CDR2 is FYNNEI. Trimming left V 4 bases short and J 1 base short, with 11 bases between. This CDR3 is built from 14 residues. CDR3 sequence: CASSANSLSYEQYF. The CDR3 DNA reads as TGTGCCAGCAGTGCTAACAGCCTTTCCTACGAGCAGTACTTC.

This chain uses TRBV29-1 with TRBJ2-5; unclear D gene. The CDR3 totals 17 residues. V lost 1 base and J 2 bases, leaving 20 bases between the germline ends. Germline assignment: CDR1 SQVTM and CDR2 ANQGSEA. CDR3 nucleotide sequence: TGCAGCGTTGAAGGGGGTTCAGGTGCCCTCAAACAAGAGACCCAGTACTTC. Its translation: CSVEGGSGALKQETQYF.

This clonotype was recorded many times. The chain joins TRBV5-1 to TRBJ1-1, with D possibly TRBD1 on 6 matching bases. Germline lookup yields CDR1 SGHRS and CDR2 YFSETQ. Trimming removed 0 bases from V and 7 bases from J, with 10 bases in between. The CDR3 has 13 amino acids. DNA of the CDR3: TGCGCCAGCAGCTTGGGCCCACAGGGTGAAGCTTTCTTT. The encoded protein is CASSLGPQGEAFF.

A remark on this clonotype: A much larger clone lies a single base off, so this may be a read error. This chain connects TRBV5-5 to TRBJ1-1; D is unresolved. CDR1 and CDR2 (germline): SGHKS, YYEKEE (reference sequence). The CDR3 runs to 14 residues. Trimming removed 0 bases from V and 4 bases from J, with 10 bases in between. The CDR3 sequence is CASSLGRLLTEAFF. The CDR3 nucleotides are TGTGCCAGCAGCTTGGGGAGATTGCTCACTGAAGCTTTCTTT.

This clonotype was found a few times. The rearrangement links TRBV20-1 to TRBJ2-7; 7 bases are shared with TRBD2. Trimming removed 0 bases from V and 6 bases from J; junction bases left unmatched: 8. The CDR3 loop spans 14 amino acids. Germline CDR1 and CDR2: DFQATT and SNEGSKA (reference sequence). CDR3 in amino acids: CSARDRTRAGEQYF. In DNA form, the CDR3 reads TGCAGTGCTAGAGATAGGACTAGAGCCGGCGAGCAGTACTTC.

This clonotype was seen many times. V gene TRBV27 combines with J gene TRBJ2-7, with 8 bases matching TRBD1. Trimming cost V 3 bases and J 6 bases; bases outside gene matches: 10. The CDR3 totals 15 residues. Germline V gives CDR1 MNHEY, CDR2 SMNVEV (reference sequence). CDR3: CASSFRGHGFLEQYF. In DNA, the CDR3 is TGTGCCAGCAGTTTCAGGGGGCATGGATTTCTCGAGCAGTACTTC.

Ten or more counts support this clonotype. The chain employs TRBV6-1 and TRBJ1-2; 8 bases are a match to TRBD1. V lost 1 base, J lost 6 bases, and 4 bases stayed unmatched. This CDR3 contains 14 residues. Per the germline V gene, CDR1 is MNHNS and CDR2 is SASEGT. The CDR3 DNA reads TGTGCCAGCAGTGAAGGGACAGGGTATAATGGCTACACCTTC. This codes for CASSEGTGYNGYTF.

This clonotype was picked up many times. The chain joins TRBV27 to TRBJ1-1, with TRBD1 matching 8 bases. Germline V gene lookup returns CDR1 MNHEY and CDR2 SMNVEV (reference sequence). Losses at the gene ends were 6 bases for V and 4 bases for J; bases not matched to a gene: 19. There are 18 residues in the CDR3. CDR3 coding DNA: TGTGCCAGCAGCAACCTACGGACAGGGAAGGTATGGGGCACTGAAGCTTTCTTT. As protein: CASSNLRTGKVWGTEAFF.

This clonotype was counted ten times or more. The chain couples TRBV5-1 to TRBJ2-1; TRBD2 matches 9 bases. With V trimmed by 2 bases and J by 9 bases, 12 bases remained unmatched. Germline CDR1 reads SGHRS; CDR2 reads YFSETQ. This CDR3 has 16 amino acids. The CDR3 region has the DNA TGCGCCAGCAGCTTCCAAGCGGGAGGCCTAGACGCTGAGCAGTTCTTC. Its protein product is CASSFQAGGLDAEQFF.

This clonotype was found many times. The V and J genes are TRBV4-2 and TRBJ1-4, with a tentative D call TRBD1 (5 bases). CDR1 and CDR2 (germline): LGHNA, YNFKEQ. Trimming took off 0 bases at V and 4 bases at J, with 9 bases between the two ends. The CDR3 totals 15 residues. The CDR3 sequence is CASSQDRGGNEKLFF. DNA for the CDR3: TGTGCCAGCAGCCAAGATAGGGGAGGTAATGAAAAACTGTTTTTT.

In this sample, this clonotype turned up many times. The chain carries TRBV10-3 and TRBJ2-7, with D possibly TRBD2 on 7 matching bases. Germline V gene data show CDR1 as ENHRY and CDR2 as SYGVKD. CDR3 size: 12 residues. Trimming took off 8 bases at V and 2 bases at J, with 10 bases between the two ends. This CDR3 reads CAIGGAPYEQYF. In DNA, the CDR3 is TGTGCCATCGGGGGGGCCCCCTACGAGCAGTACTTC.

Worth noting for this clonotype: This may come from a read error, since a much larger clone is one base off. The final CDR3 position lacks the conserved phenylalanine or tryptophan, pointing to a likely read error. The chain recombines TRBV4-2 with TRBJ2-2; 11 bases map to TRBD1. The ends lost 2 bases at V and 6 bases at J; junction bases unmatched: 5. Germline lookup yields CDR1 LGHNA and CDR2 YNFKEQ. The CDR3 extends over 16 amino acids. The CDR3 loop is CASSQNSGQGAGELFL. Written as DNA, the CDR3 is TGTGCCAGCAGCCAAAACTCGGGACAGGGGGCCGGGGAGCTGTTTTTG.

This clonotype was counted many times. The CDR3 DNA sequence: TGTGCCATCAGCCTGGGACAGGGGATAAATTACGAGCAGTACTTC. The encoded protein is CAISLGQGINYEQYF. V gene TRBV10-3 combines with J gene TRBJ2-7; 10 nucleotides match TRBD1. In germline, CDR1 is ENHRY, CDR2 SYGVKD. The CDR3 loop spans 15 amino acids. V gave up 6 bases and J gave up 4 bases; unmatched junction bases: 9.

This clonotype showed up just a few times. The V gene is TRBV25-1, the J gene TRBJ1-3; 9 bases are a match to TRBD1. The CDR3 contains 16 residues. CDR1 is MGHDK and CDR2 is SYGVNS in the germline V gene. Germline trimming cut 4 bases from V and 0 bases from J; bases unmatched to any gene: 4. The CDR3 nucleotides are TGTGCCAGCAGTGCCCGGGACAGGGCCTCTGGAAACACCATATATTTT. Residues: CASSARDRASGNTIYF.

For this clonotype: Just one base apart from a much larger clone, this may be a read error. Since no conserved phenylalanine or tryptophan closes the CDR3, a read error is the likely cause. CDR3 region: CASSLGSGPGDNQPQHL. In DNA form, the CDR3 reads TGTGCCAGCAGCTTAGGTTCTGGGCCAGGGGACAATCAGCCCCAGCATCTT. The chain carries TRBV11-2 and TRBJ1-5; the D gene is possibly TRBD1 (6 bases). This CDR3 contains 17 residues. V gave up 1 base and J gave up 3 bases, with 16 bases separating them. CDR1 is SGHAT and CDR2 is FQNNGV in the germline V gene.

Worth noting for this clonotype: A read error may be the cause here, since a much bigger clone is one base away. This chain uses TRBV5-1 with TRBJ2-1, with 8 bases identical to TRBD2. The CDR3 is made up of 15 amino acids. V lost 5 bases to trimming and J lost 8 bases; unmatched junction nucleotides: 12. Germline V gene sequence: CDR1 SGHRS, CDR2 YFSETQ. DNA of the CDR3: TGCGCCAGCAGGAGTACTAGCGGATCTTACCATGAGCAGTTCTTC. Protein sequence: CASRSTSGSYHEQFF. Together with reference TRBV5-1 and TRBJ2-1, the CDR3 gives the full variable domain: KAGVTQTPRYLIKTRGQQVTLSCSPISGHRSVSWYQQTPGQGLQFLFEYFSETQRNKGNFPGRFSGRQFSNSRSEMNVSTLELGDSALYLCASRSTSGSYHEQFFGPGTRLTVL.

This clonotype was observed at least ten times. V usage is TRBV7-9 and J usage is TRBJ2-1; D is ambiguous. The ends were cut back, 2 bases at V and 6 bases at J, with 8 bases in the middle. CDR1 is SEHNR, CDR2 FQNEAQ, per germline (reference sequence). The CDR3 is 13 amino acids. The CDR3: CASSLSTANEQFF. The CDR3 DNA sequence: TGTGCCAGCAGCTTAAGCACTGCCAATGAGCAGTTCTTC.

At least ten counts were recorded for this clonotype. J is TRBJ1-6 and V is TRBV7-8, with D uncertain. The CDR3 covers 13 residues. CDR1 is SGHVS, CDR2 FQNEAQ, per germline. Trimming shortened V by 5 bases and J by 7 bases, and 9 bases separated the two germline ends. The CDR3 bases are TGTGCCAGCAGCCCATGGTCGAATTCACCCCTCCACTTT. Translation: CASSPWSNSPLHF.

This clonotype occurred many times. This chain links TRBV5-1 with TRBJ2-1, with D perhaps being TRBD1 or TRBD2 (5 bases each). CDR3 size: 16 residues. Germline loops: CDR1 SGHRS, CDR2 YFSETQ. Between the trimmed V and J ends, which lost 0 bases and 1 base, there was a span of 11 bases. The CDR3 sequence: CASSLGRGWSYNEQFF. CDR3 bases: TGCGCCAGCAGCTTGGGTCGGGGCTGGTCCTACAATGAGCAGTTCTTC.

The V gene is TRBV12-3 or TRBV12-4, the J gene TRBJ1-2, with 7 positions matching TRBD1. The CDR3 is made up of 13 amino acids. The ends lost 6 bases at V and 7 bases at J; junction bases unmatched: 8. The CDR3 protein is CASSPVAGGGYTF. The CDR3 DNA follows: TGTGCCAGCAGCCCGGTGGCAGGGGGTGGCTACACCTTC.

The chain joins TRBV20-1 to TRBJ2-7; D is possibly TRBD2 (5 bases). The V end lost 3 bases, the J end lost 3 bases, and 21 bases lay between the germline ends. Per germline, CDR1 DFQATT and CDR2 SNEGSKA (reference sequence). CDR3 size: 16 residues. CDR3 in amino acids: CSARPEDFVLGYEQYF. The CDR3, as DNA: TGCAGTGCTAGGCCGGAGGACTTTGTCCTTGGCTACGAGCAGTACTTC.

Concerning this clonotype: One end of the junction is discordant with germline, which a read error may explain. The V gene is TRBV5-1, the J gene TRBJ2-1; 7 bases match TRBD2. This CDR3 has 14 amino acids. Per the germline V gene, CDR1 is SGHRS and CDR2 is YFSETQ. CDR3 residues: CASSLDSGYSEQLF. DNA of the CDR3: TGCGCCAGCAGCTTGGATAGCGGGTACAGTGAGCAGCTCTTC.

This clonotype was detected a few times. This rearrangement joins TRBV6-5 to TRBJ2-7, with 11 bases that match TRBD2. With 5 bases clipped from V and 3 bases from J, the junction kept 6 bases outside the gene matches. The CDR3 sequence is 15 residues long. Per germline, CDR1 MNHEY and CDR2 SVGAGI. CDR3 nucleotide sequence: TGTGCCAGCAGTCGGGTTACTAGCGGGAGCTACGAGCAGTACTTC. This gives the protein CASSRVTSGSYEQYF.

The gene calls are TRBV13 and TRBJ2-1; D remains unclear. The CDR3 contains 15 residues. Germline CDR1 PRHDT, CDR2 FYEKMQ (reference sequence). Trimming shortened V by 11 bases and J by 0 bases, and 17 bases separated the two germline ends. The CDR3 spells CACAPLRSSYNEQFF. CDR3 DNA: TGTGCCTGCGCTCCCCTTCGCAGCTCCTACAATGAGCAGTTCTTC.

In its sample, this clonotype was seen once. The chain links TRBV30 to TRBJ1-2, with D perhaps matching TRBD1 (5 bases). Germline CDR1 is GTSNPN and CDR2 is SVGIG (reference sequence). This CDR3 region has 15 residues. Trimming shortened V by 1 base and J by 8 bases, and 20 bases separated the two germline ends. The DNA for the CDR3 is TGTGCCTGGAGTGCTTCCGACAGAAGGACGCAAGGCTACACCTTC. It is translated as CAWSASDRRTQGYTF.

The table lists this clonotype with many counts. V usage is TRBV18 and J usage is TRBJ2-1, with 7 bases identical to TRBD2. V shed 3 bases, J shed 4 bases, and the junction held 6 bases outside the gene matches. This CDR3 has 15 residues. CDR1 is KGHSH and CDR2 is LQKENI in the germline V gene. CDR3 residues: CASSPTGSGYNEQFF. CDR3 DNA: TGTGCCAGCTCACCCACTGGTAGCGGGTACAATGAGCAGTTCTTC.

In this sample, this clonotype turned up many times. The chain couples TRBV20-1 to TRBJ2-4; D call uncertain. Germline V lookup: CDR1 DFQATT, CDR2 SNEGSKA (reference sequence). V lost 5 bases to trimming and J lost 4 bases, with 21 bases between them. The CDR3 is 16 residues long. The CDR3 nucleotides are TGCAGTGCTGCGCCCGGGCGGAATCGACTTAAAAACATTCAGTACTTC. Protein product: CSAAPGRNRLKNIQYF.

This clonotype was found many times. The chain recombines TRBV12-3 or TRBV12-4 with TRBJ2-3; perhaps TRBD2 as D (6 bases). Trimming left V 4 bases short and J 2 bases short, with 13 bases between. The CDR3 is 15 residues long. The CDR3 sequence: CASSYSGSTTDTQYF. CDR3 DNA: TGTGCCAGCAGTTACTCCGGGAGTACCACAGATACGCAGTATTTT.

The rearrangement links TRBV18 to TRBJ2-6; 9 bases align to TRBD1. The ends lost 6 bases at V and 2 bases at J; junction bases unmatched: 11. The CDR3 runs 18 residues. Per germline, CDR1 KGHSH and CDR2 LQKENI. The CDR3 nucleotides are TGTGCCAGCTCCGACCGGGCACAGGGGGCTGCTGGGGCCAACGTCCTGACTTTC. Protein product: CASSDRAQGAAGANVLTF.

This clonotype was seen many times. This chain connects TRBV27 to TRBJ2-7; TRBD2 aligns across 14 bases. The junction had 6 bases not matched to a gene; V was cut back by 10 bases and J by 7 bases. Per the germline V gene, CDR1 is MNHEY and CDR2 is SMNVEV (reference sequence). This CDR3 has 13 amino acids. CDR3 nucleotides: TGTGCCACGACTAGCGGGAGGGCGAGGGAGCAGTACTTC. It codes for CATTSGRAREQYF.